Below, 8 T cell receptor beta chains from the same sample are listed, as sequenced in a study of T cells in Graves' hyperthyroidism and ophthalmopathy. What was amplified from RNA transcripts were TCR beta CDR3 regions. HTBI primers were employed in a first-round RT-PCR of the TCR CDR3. Using its own MiXCR run on the multiplex PCR reads, TCRdb lists one record per CDR3 protein. The sample has 490,000 or so distinct CDR3 sequences; about 22% are singletons. The sequenced material came from blood. The receptors derive from a woman in her 70s with Graves' ophthalmopathy.

This clonotype was recorded at least ten times. V usage is TRBV3-1 and J usage is TRBJ2-7, with TRBD1 identical over 8 bases. The V and J ends lost 4 bases and 6 bases, in that order; junction bases with no gene match: 8. Germline V gives CDR1 LGHDT, CDR2 YNNKEL (reference sequence). This CDR3 spans 14 amino acids. The CDR3 DNA reads as TGTGCCAGCAGCCCGTGGACAGGGTCTAGCGAGCAGTACTTC. Its protein is CASSPWTGSSEQYF.

This clonotype appeared many times. The chain carries TRBV11-2 and TRBJ1-1, with 7 bases aligning to TRBD1. Germline lookup yields CDR1 SGHAT and CDR2 FQNNGV. V was pared by 5 bases and J by 5 bases, with 8 bases of the junction left unmatched. The CDR3 extends over 14 amino acids. The CDR3 coding sequence is TGTGCCAGCAGCCGACAGGGAGGCGGGACTGAAGCTTTCTTT. This translates into CASSRQGGGTEAFF.

This rearrangement joins TRBV4-1 to TRBJ2-7; TRBD2 matches at 10 bases. CDR3 length equals 17 residues. The V gene's germline CDR1 is MGHRA and CDR2 YSYEKL. The V gene end was trimmed by 1 base and the J gene end by 9 bases; junction bases not matched to a gene: 15. In DNA form, the CDR3 reads TGCGCCAGCAGCCAAGTGATTACTAGCGGGAAAGTCGCCCGGCAGTACTTC. Its protein is CASSQVITSGKVARQYF.

This clonotype was counted between two and nine times. This sequence joins TRBV5-1 and TRBJ2-1; TRBD2 agrees at 7 bases. The V gene end was trimmed by 4 bases and the J gene end by 0 bases; junction bases not matched to a gene: 7. The germline gives CDR1 SGHRS, CDR2 YFSETQ. The CDR3 contains 16 residues. The CDR3 nucleotides read TGCGCCAGCAGCGACCCTAGCGGAGGCTCCTACAATGAGCAGTTCTTC. It specifies CASSDPSGGSYNEQFF.

This chain connects TRBV7-9 to TRBJ2-1; D is undetermined. Germline loops: CDR1 SEHNR, CDR2 FQNEAQ (reference sequence). Trimming removed 3 bases from V and 0 bases from J, with 6 bases in between. The CDR3 spans 14 residues. CDR3 nucleotides: TGTGCCAGCAGCTTTTATAGCTCCTACAATGAGCAGTTCTTC. Its protein is CASSFYSSYNEQFF. Full variable domain (rest looked up from reference TRBV7-9 and TRBJ2-1): DTGVSQNPRHKITKRGQNVTFRCDPISEHNRLYWYRQTLGQGPEFLTYFQNEAQLEKSRLLSDRFSAERPKGSFSTLEIQRTEQGDSAMYLCASSFYSSYNEQFFGPGTRLTVL.

As for this clonotype: With a much larger clone just one base away, this may be a read error. The chain recombines TRBV6-1 with TRBJ2-5; a possible D gene is TRBD1 (6 bases). The CDR3 runs 15 residues. Germline V gene lookup returns CDR1 MNHNS and CDR2 SASEGT. Trimming cost V 7 bases and J 2 bases, with 17 bases left between them. CDR3 nucleotides: TGTGCCAGCACCCCAAGGGGCAGGGGACAAGAGACCCAGTACTTC. This sequence encodes CASTPRGRGQETQYF.

J is TRBJ2-1 and V is TRBV3-1; 7 bases are a match to TRBD1. Germline trimming cut 4 bases from V and 10 bases from J; bases unmatched to any gene: 7. The CDR3 extends over 13 amino acids. Germline CDR1 LGHDT, CDR2 YNNKEL (reference sequence). The CDR3 DNA sequence: TGTGCCAGCAGCCTCCTAGGACAGGAGGAGCAGTTCTTC. This gives the protein CASSLLGQEEQFF.

This chain links TRBV7-9 with TRBJ2-3; 13 bases fit TRBD2. Germline lookup yields CDR1 SEHNR and CDR2 FQNEAQ (reference sequence). V lost 4 bases to trimming and J lost 3 bases; unmatched junction nucleotides: 4. This CDR3 has 16 residues. CDR3 DNA: TGTGCCAGCAGCTCCCAGACTAGCGGGAGGACAGATACGCAGTATTTT. Encoded protein: CASSSQTSGRTDTQYF.